The source of this TCR beta chain is a study of T cell responses to AZD1222 COVID-19 vaccine. Overall study: Pooling covered second doses at about 4 or about 12 weeks. Study observations and caveats: A rise in Spike-specific TCR breadth and depth followed two AZD1222 doses. AZD1222 recipients seropositive at baseline numbered only six or seven. Females made up more of the donors, who were largely white British, and clonal diversity may have come out too low.

The CDR3 spans 18 residues. Trimming removed 1 base at V and 1 base at J, with 16 bases between. CDR1 LGHNA and CDR2 YSLEER come from the germline V gene. Generated by immunoSEQ multiplex PCR, the TCRdb table keeps only in-frame clones and is missing some. The profile shows 150,000 or so clones, about 92% of them singletons. As to this clone: Its antigen remains unknown.

The receptor's source is an adult in good health. The sequences come from peripheral blood, collected on day 0 of AZD1222 vaccination. This chain links TRBV4-3 with TRBJ2-2; perhaps TRBD1 as D (5 bases). For the CDR3, the DNA is TGCGCCAGCAGCCAAGGTTTAACAGGACCCATGAACACCGGGGAGCTGTTTTTT. Translated: CASSQGLTGPMNTGELFF.